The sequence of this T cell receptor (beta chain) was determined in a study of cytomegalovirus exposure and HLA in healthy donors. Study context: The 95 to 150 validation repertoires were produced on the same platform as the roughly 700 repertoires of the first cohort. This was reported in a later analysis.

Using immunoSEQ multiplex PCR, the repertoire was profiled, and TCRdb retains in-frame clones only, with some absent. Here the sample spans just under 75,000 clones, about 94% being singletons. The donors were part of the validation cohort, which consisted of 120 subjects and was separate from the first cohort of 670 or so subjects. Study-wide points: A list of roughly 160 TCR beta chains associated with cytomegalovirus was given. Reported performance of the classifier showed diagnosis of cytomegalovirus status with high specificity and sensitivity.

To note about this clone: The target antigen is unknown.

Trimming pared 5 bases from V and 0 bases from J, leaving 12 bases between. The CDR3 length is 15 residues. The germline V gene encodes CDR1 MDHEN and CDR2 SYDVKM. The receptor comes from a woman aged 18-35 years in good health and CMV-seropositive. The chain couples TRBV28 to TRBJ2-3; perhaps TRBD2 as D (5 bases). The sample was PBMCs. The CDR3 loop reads CASSSSATSTDTQYF. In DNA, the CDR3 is TGTGCCAGCAGTAGTAGCGCCACTAGCACAGATACGCAGTATTTT. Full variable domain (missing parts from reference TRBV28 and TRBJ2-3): DVKVTQSSRYLVKRTGEKVFLECVQDMDHENMFWYRQDPGLGLRLIYFSYDVKMKEKGDIPEGYSVSREKKERFSLILESASTNQTSMYLCASSSSATSTDTQYFGPGTRLTVL.